Listed here are 28 T cell receptor beta chains from one sample, sequenced in a study of blood T cell repertoires in COVID-19. Profiling relied on immunoSEQ multiplex PCR, and the TCRdb table lists in-frame clones only, not all of them. In the table there are more than 140,000 clones, roughly 84% of which are singletons. Sequences were obtained from peripheral blood. These receptors came from a woman between 50 and 59 years old in a cohort sampled during active or convalescent COVID-19.

This clone has a single count. The gene calls are TRBV7-8 and TRBJ1-1; a possible D gene is TRBD1 (5 bases). V was shortened by 5 bases and J by 3 bases, with 10 bases between the two germline ends. Germline CDR1 SGHVS, CDR2 FQNEAQ. CDR3 length: 13 amino acids. The CDR3 region has the DNA TGTGCCAGCAGCGGCCGGGGGGACACTGAAGCTTTCTTT. Translated, it gives CASSGRGDTEAFF.

V is TRBV2 and J is TRBJ2-7; 8 nucleotides agree with TRBD1. Per germline, CDR1 SNHLY and CDR2 FYNNEI. The CDR3 runs to 18 residues. Trimming at V came to 4 bases and at J to 2 bases, leaving 16 bases not matched to a gene. As DNA, the CDR3 is TGTGCCAGCAGTGTTGGTCGGACAGGGCTTTCCACCACCTACGAGCAGTACTTC. Residues: CASSVGRTGLSTTYEQYF.

J is TRBJ1-5 and V is TRBV6-4; possible D gene TRBD1, 6 bases. CDR3 size: 14 residues. The germline CDR1 and CDR2 sequences are MRHNA and SNTAGT. Trimming took 7 bases from V and 5 from J, leaving 15 bases between them. This CDR3 reads CASTKRGGDQPQHF. CDR3 nucleotides: TGTGCCAGCACCAAGAGGGGGGGGGATCAGCCCCAGCATTTT.

This clone was observed a single time. This chain links TRBV18 with TRBJ2-2, with TRBD2 matching over 9 bases. Unmatched junction bases numbered 4, after V lost 4 bases and J lost 4 bases. The CDR3 extends over 15 amino acids. Germline-derived CDR1 and CDR2 are KGHSH and LQKENI. For the CDR3, the DNA is TGTGCCAGCTCACTTTCAGCGGGGGGCACCGGGGAGCTGTTTTTT. Protein product: CASSLSAGGTGELFF.

This chain links TRBV13 with TRBJ2-5; 8 nucleotides agree with TRBD2. The CDR3 sequence is 17 residues long. The V and J ends lost 4 bases and 2 bases, in that order; junction bases with no gene match: 12. Germline-derived CDR1 and CDR2 are PRHDT and FYEKMQ (reference sequence). The CDR3 DNA is TGTGCCAGCAGCTCACGACCGGGACTAGTGACACAAGAGACCCAGTACTTC. This codes for CASSSRPGLVTQETQYF.

This chain joins TRBV2 and TRBJ2-7; 9 nucleotides agree with TRBD1. The V segment lost 6 bases and the J segment 3 bases; nucleotides outside the gene matches: 9. CDR1 SNHLY and CDR2 FYNNEI come from the germline V gene. The CDR3 is 15 residues long. The CDR3 DNA is TGTGCCAGCAGGGAGGGGACAGGGACGAACTACGAGCAGTACTTC. Protein product: CASREGTGTNYEQYF.

J is TRBJ1-3 and V is TRBV7-2, with D tentatively TRBD1 (6 bases). V dropped 3 bases and J dropped 4 bases, with 13 bases sitting between them. Looked up from germline, CDR1 is SGHTA and CDR2 is FQGNSA. The CDR3 contains 15 residues. CDR3 in DNA: TGTGCCAGCAGCTTCCCAGGGGCGCGAGGAAACACCATATATTTT. This codes for CASSFPGARGNTIYF.

The chain carries TRBV7-8 and TRBJ2-1; D not resolved. The V and J ends lost 2 bases and 10 bases respectively, with 21 bases between them. Germline CDR1 reads SGHVS; CDR2 reads FQNEAQ. The CDR3 runs to 16 residues. The CDR3: CASSLSWASVPQEQFF. CDR3 DNA sequence: TGTGCCAGCAGCTTATCTTGGGCGTCAGTCCCGCAAGAGCAGTTCTTC.

The J gene is TRBJ1-6, the V gene TRBV2; D is possibly TRBD1 (5 bases). V shed 10 bases and J shed 9 bases, with 13 bases lying between them. The CDR3 runs to 12 residues. Germline V lookup: CDR1 SNHLY, CDR2 FYNNEI. CDR3 sequence reads: CATLDIGSPLHF. CDR3 nucleotides: TGTGCCACTTTGGACATTGGTTCACCCCTCCACTTT.

V usage is TRBV25-1 and J usage is TRBJ1-2; TRBD1 matches 12 bases. Per the germline V gene, CDR1 is MGHDK and CDR2 is SYGVNS. The ends lost 2 bases at V and 7 bases at J; junction bases unmatched: 8. The CDR3 contains 16 residues. The CDR3 nucleotides read TGTGCCAGCAGTGAAGGTGGGACAGGGGGCGCAGGTGGCTACACCTTC. This sequence encodes CASSEGGTGGAGGYTF.

This clone was counted between two and nine times. This chain uses TRBV30 with TRBJ1-3; TRBD1 aligns across 7 bases. The CDR3 runs to 13 residues. Germline assignment: CDR1 GTSNPN and CDR2 SVGIG (reference sequence). Trimming cost V 4 bases and J 3 bases; bases outside gene matches: 3. CDR3 in amino acids: CAWTRGSGNTIYF. Written as DNA, the CDR3 is TGTGCCTGGACCAGGGGGAGTGGAAACACCATATATTTT.

This sequence joins TRBV24-1 and TRBJ2-1; tentatively, D is TRBD2 (6 bases). Trimming took off 4 bases at V and 3 bases at J, with 18 bases between the two ends. This CDR3 has 17 residues. Germline V gene data show CDR1 as KGHDR and CDR2 as SFDVKD. DNA for the CDR3: TGTGCCACCAGTGACAGTCAGAGGAGGGGCCACTACAATGAGCAGTTCTTC. This translates into CATSDSQRRGHYNEQFF.

This clone was seen just once. The genes are TRBV15 and TRBJ1-2; weak D call: TRBD1 (6 bases). Trimming took 3 bases from V and 7 from J, leaving 12 bases between them. Germline-derived CDR1 and CDR2 are LNHNV and YYDKDF (reference sequence). The CDR3 totals 13 residues. The CDR3 DNA reads as TGTGCCACCAGCAGGTTACAGGGCTCTGGCTACACCTTC. Protein sequence: CATSRLQGSGYTF. The whole variable domain, remainder taken from reference TRBV15 and TRBJ1-2, is DAMVIQNPRYQVTQFGKPVTLSCSQTLNHNVMYWYQQKSSQAPKLLFHYYDKDFNNEADTPDNFQSRRPNTSFCFLDIRSPGLGDTAMYLCATSRLQGSGYTFGSGTRLTVV.

The gene calls are TRBV5-1 and TRBJ1-1; 8 nucleotides align to TRBD1. The junction had 9 bases not matched to a gene; V was cut back by 0 bases and J by 5 bases. The CDR3 runs to 16 residues. From germline, CDR1 is SGHRS and CDR2 YFSETQ. The CDR3 loop is CASSLEGTGGRTEAFF. CDR3 sequence (DNA): TGCGCCAGCAGCTTGGAGGGCACAGGGGGGCGGACTGAAGCTTTCTTT.

This chain connects TRBV18 to TRBJ2-7; the match to TRBD2 covers 9 bases. V dropped 3 bases and J dropped 2; count of bases not matched to a gene: 14. In germline, CDR1 is KGHSH, CDR2 LQKENI. CDR3 length: 18 amino acids. CDR3 DNA: TGTGCCAGCTCACCCACGGGGGTAGCGGGGGCCCTACCCTACGAGCAGTACTTC. Its protein product is CASSPTGVAGALPYEQYF. The full variable domain, with the rest looked up from reference TRBV18 and TRBJ2-7, is NAGVMQNPRHLVRRRGQEARLRCSPMKGHSHVYWYRQLPEEGLKFMVYLQKENIIDESGMPKERFSAEFPKEGPSILRIQQVVRGDSAAYFCASSPTGVAGALPYEQYFGPGTRLTVT.

The V and J genes are TRBV19 and TRBJ2-1; 8 bases agree with TRBD2. J was trimmed by 8 bases and V by 3 bases; bases with no gene match: 6. CDR1 LNHDA and CDR2 SQIVND come from the germline V gene (reference sequence). This CDR3 is 14 amino acids long. The CDR3 loop reads CASSISGGRDEQFF. The CDR3 DNA reads as TGTGCCAGTAGTATCAGCGGGGGTCGGGATGAGCAGTTCTTC.

The chain joins TRBV5-1 to TRBJ2-3; D uncertain. Deletions cut 4 bases from V and 3 bases from J, with 9 bases between. This CDR3 is 13 amino acids long. The germline gives CDR1 SGHRS, CDR2 YFSETQ. CDR3 amino acids: CASSPSLTDTQYF. The CDR3 DNA follows: TGCGCCAGCAGCCCGTCCCTGACAGATACGCAGTATTTT. The full variable domain, completed using reference TRBV5-1 and TRBJ2-3, is KAGVTQTPRYLIKTRGQQVTLSCSPISGHRSVSWYQQTPGQGLQFLFEYFSETQRNKGNFPGRFSGRQFSNSRSEMNVSTLELGDSALYLCASSPSLTDTQYFGPGTRLTVL.

This clone appeared a few times. V usage is TRBV13 and J usage is TRBJ2-7; 12 bases map to TRBD2. CDR1 PRHDT and CDR2 FYEKMQ come from the germline V gene (reference sequence). CDR3 length: 17 residues. V shed 1 base, J shed 3 bases, and the junction held 7 bases outside the gene matches. CDR3 in DNA: TGTGCCAGCAGCTTAGTGGGACTAGCGGGTACAAACTACGAGCAGTACTTC. This sequence encodes CASSLVGLAGTNYEQYF.

This chain uses TRBV6-5 with TRBJ2-2, with D possibly TRBD1 on 6 matching bases. The germline V and J ends were trimmed by 8 bases and 6 bases, with 16 bases remaining between them. The CDR3 contains 14 residues. Germline CDR1 is MNHEY and CDR2 is SVGAGI. In DNA form, the CDR3 reads TGTGCCAGCGGAAGTAGGGGGTCTGCCGGGGAGCTGTTTTTT. This codes for CASGSRGSAGELFF.

The chain recombines TRBV7-8 with TRBJ1-5; no reliable D call. The CDR3 extends over 13 amino acids. The V end lost 0 bases, the J end lost 7 bases, and 7 bases lay between the germline ends. Germline CDR1 is SGHVS and CDR2 is FQNEAQ. As DNA, the CDR3 is TGTGCCAGCAGCTTAGCGGAGGGACAGCCCCAGCATTTT. It yields the protein CASSLAEGQPQHF. Filled out from reference TRBV7-8 and TRBJ1-5, the complete variable domain reads GAGVSQSPRYKVAKRGQDVALRCDPISGHVSLFWYQQALGQGPEFLTYFQNEAQLDKSGLPSDRFFAERPEGSVSTLKIQRTQQEDSAVYLCASSLAEGQPQHFGDGTRLSIL.

V and J are TRBV5-1 and TRBJ1-2; TRBD1 might be the D (5 bases). Germline CDR1 is SGHRS and CDR2 is YFSETQ. CDR3 size: 15 residues. V dropped 0 bases and J dropped 4 bases, with 13 bases sitting between them. CDR3 in amino acids: CASSLGQGYGYGYTF. In nucleotides, the CDR3 is TGCGCCAGCAGCTTGGGGCAGGGTTACGGCTATGGCTACACCTTC.

The chain combines TRBV3-1 (or the pseudogene TRBV3-2) with TRBJ2-3; TRBD2 matches 9 bases. V was clipped by 6 bases and J by 0 bases; unmatched bases: 7. In germline, CDR1 is LGHDT, CDR2 YNNKEL (reference sequence). This CDR3 has 16 residues. Here the CDR3 reads CASSRRLAASTDTQYF. Here the CDR3 DNA reads TGTGCCAGCAGTCGAAGACTAGCGGCTAGCACAGATACGCAGTATTTT.

The chain joins TRBV12-5 to TRBJ2-2; the match to TRBD1 covers 9 bases. With 5 bases clipped from V and 6 bases from J, the junction kept 13 bases outside the gene matches. Germline values: CDR1 LGHNT, CDR2 FRNRAP. This CDR3 comprises 17 residues. The CDR3 spells CASGLTGGIGEAGELFF. The CDR3 coding sequence is TGTGCTAGTGGTCTAACAGGGGGCATAGGGGAGGCCGGGGAGCTGTTTTTT.

This clone was detected only a few times. The V and J genes are TRBV1 and TRBJ2-7; the table assigns TRBD2, which was not confirmed against the DNA. TRBV1 is a recognized pseudogene. The CDR3 is made up of 15 amino acids. CDR3 amino acids: CTSSLIAGESYEQYF. DNA of the CDR3: TGCACCAGCAGCCTCATAGCGGGGGAGTCCTACGAGCAGTACTTC.

V and J are TRBV4-3 and TRBJ2-3; TRBD2 matches at 9 bases. Germline CDR1 LGHNA, CDR2 YSLEER. The CDR3 loop spans 18 amino acids. With 0 bases clipped from V and 8 bases from J, the junction kept 15 bases outside the gene matches. The CDR3 loop reads CASSQDPAAGGASGTQYF. In DNA, the CDR3 is TGCGCCAGCAGCCAAGATCCGGCGGCGGGGGGGGCGAGCGGTACGCAGTATTTT.

The V call is TRBV7-9, the J call TRBJ2-1; tentative D call: TRBD1 (6 bases). The CDR3 runs 15 residues. Germline V lookup: CDR1 SEHNR, CDR2 FQNEAQ (reference sequence). Deletions cut 5 bases from V and 4 bases from J, with 15 bases between. CDR3 loop: CASSPDRLRYNEQFF. Here the CDR3 DNA reads TGTGCCAGCAGCCCAGACAGGCTACGGTACAATGAGCAGTTCTTC.

The gene calls are TRBV7-6 and TRBJ1-3; a weak D match, TRBD1 (6 bases). CDR1 is SGHVS and CDR2 is FNYEAQ in the germline V gene. The CDR3 has 16 residues. The V end was cut by 5 bases, the J end by 0 bases, with 14 bases between. The CDR3 DNA follows: TGTGCCAGCAGCCTAACACAGGGTACCTCTGGAAACACCATATATTTT. Protein: CASSLTQGTSGNTIYF.

The gene calls are TRBV5-1 and TRBJ1-6; weak D call: TRBD1 (6 bases). The CDR3 has 15 residues. Germline CDR1 and CDR2: SGHRS and YFSETQ. Deletions cut 4 bases from V and 4 bases from J, with 12 bases between. CDR3 bases: TGCGCCAGCAGCCAGCGGACAGTTTATAATTCACCCCTCCACTTT. Its translation is CASSQRTVYNSPLHF.